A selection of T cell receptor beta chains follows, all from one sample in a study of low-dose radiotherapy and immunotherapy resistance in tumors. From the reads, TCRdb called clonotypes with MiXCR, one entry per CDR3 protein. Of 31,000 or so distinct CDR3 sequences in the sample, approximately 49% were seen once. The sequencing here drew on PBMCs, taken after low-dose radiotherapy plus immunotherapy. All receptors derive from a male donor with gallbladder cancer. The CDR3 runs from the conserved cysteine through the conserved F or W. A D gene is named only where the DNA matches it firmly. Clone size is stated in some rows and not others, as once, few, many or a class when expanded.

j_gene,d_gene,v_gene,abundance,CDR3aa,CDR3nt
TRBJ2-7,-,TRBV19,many,CASSITSSYEQYF,TGTGCCAGTAGTATTACTAGCTCCTACGAGCAGTACTTC
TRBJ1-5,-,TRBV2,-,CASSPTTIGQPQHF,TGTGCCAGCAGTCCGACAACCATCGGACAGCCCCAGCATTTT
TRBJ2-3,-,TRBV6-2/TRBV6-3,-,CASSPTVDTQYF,TGTGCCAGCAGCCCAACGGTAGATACGCAGTATTTT
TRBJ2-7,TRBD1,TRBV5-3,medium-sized,CASSLELRDRGIHEQYF,TGTGCCAGCAGCTTGGAGCTTCGGGACAGGGGTATCCACGAGCAGTACTTC
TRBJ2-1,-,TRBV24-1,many,CATSDPTDNEQFF,TGTGCCACCAGTGACCCAACTGACAATGAGCAGTTCTTC
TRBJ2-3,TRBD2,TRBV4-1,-,CASSQIRGRGVLSDTQYF,TGCGCCAGCAGCCAAATCCGGGGGCGGGGGGTTCTATCCGATACGCAGTATTTT
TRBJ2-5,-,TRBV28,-,CATTGGNQETQYF,TGTGCCACAACGGGTGGGAACCAAGAGACCCAGTACTTC
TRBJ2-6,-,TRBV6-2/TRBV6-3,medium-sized,CASSGPGIGASSGQISGANVLTF,TGTGCCAGCAGTGGACCTGGAATCGGGGCATCTTCTGGACAGATCTCTGGGGCCAACGTCCTGACTTTC
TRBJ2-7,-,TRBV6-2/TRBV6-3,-,CASSSAFSREQYF,TGTGCCAGCAGTTCCGCCTTTAGTCGCGAGCAGTACTTC
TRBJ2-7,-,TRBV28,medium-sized,CASRDAKVVREQYF,TGTGCCAGCAGAGACGCTAAGGTGGTTAGGGAGCAGTACTTC
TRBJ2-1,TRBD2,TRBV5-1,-,CASEVAGGPYNEQFF,TGCGCCAGCGAGGTAGCGGGGGGGCCCTACAATGAGCAGTTCTTC
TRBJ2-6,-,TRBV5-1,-,CASSLVGQGANVLTF,TGCGCCAGCAGCTTGGTTGGGCAGGGGGCCAACGTCCTGACTTTC
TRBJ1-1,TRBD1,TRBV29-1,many,CSGETGGTEAFF,TGCAGCGGGGAGACAGGGGGCACTGAAGCTTTCTTT
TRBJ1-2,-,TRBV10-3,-,CAISESPGYNYGYTF,TGTGCCATCAGTGAGTCGCCAGGTTATAACTATGGCTACACCTTC
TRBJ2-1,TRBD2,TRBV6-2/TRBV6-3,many,CASSPWTSGDNEQFF,TGTGCCAGCAGTCCATGGACTAGCGGGGACAATGAGCAGTTCTTC
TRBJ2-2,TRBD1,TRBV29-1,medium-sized,CSVPDRGRVGELFF,TGCAGCGTGCCCGACAGGGGGCGGGTCGGGGAGCTGTTTTTT
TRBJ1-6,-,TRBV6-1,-,CASSEIRGDSPLHF,TGTGCCAGCAGTGAAATTCGGGGGGATTCACCCCTCCACTTT
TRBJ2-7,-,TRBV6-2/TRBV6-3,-,CASRNPGRAGEQYF,TGTGCCAGCAGAAACCCCGGCCGGGCCGGCGAGCAGTACTTC
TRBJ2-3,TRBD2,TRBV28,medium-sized,CASSPNPASGGKSTDTQYF,TGTGCCAGCAGCCCTAACCCGGCTAGCGGGGGGAAAAGCACAGATACGCAGTATTTT
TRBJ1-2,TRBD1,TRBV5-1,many,CASSLVGGPYTF,TGCGCCAGCAGCTTGGTAGGGGGCCCCTACACCTTC
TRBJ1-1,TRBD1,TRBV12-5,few,CASGLILGGAGMNTEAFF,TGTGCTAGTGGTTTGATCCTAGGGGGCGCTGGGATGAACACTGAAGCTTTCTTT
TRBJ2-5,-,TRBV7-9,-,CASSLGPAETQYF,TGTGCCAGCAGCTTGGGCCCGGCGGAGACCCAGTACTTC
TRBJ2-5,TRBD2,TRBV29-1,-,CSVVFLAGGQETQYF,TGCAGCGTTGTTTTCTTAGCGGGAGGGCAAGAGACCCAGTACTTC
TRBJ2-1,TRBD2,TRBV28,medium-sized,CASRASGSSYNEQFF,TGTGCCAGCAGAGCTAGCGGGAGCTCCTACAATGAGCAGTTCTTC
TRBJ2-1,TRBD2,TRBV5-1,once,CASSLESGGNEQFF,TGCGCCAGCAGCTTGGAGAGCGGGGGAAATGAGCAGTTCTTC
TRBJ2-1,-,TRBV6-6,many,CASKLRGGGSYNEQFF,TGTGCCAGCAAGTTACGAGGGGGAGGCTCCTACAATGAGCAGTTCTTC
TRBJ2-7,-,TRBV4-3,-,CASSQLPGSPYEQYF,TGCGCCAGCAGCCAACTTCCGGGATCGCCCTACGAGCAGTACTTC
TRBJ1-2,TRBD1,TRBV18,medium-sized,CASSPETGGGYGYTF,TGTGCCAGCTCACCTGAGACAGGGGGCGGCTATGGCTACACCTTC
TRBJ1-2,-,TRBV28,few,CASSPSGSGTDYGYTF,TGTGCCAGCAGTCCGTCTGGTTCAGGGACGGACTATGGCTACACCTTC
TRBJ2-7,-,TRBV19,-,CASSWHPVGTTYEQYF,TGTGCCAGTAGTTGGCACCCGGTAGGGACAACGTACGAGCAGTACTTC
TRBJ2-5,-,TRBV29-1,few,CSVGGETQYF,TGCAGCGTTGGGGGGGAGACCCAGTACTTC
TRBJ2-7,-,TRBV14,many,CASSPRLALPYEQYF,TGTGCCAGCAGCCCTCGCCTAGCGTTACCCTACGAGCAGTACTTC
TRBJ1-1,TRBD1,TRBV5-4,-,CASSRAGDRRNTEAFF,TGTGCCAGCAGCCGAGCAGGGGACAGAAGAAACACTGAAGCTTTCTTT
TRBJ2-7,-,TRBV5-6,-,CASSFSPGGAYEQYF,TGTGCCAGCAGCTTCTCCCCTGGCGGGGCCTACGAGCAGTACTTC
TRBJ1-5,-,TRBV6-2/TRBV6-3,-,CASSEGPVQPQHF,TGTGCCAGCAGTGAAGGGCCGGTTCAGCCCCAGCATTTT
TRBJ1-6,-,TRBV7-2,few,CASSSSMRGGNSPLHF,TGTGCCAGCAGCTCCAGTATGAGAGGGGGGAATTCACCCCTCCACTTT
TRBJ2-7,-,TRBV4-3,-,CASSHGEFYEQYF,TGCGCCAGCAGCCACGGGGAATTCTACGAGCAGTACTTC
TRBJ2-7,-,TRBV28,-,CASSFPTRAYEQYF,TGTGCCAGCAGTTTTCCCACTCGGGCCTACGAGCAGTACTTC
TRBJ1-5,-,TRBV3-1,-,CASSQGYGEGTQPQHF,TGTGCCAGCAGCCAAGGTTATGGTGAGGGGACTCAGCCCCAGCATTTT
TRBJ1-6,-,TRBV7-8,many,CASSLQTGGAYNSPLHF,TGTGCCAGCAGCCTACAAACAGGCGGGGCCTATAATTCACCCCTCCACTTT
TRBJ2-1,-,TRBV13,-,CASTTGDNEQFF,TGTGCCAGCACAACAGGAGACAATGAGCAGTTCTTC